These 12 T cell receptor beta chains were all obtained from the same sample, sequenced in a study of blood T cell repertoires in COVID-19. Method: immunoSEQ multiplex PCR; TCRdb's copy keeps in-frame clones and lacks some. This sample has 130,000 or so clones; roughly 87% occur once, and the top ten carry about 18%. Sequenced input: PBMCs or T cells enriched from blood (not recorded which). The receptors originated from a young man who had recovered from COVID-19.

The gene calls are TRBV4-2 and TRBJ2-5; D gene unclear. The CDR3 has 15 amino acids. The V end lost 0 bases, the J end lost 0 bases, and 8 bases lay between the germline ends. The germline gives CDR1 LGHNA, CDR2 YNFKEQ. Written as DNA, the CDR3 is TGTGCCAGCAGCCAAGATGATAACAACCAAGAGACCCAGTACTTC. The encoded protein is CASSQDDNNQETQYF.

The chain combines TRBV29-1 with TRBJ1-2; no clear D. Trimming took 1 base from V and 1 from J, leaving 7 bases between them. CDR1 and CDR2 (germline): SQVTM, ANQGSEA. The CDR3 has 13 amino acids. This CDR3 is CSVEGGSNYGYTF. In DNA, the CDR3 is TGCAGCGTTGAAGGCGGCAGTAACTATGGCTACACCTTC.

The chain carries TRBV11-3 and TRBJ2-1; D may be TRBD2 (5 bases). V was pared by 1 base and J by 5 bases, with 15 bases between. The CDR3 extends over 16 amino acids. The germline V gene has CDR1 SGHNT and CDR2 YENEEA. The CDR3 bases are TGTGCCAGCAGCTTAGCCGGAGAGGGCTACAACAATGAGCAGTTCTTC. This translates into CASSLAGEGYNNEQFF. Using reference TRBV11-3 and TRBJ2-1 for the parts outside the CDR3, the full variable domain is EAGVVQSPRYKIIEKKQPVAFWCNPISGHNTLYWYLQNLGQGPELLIRYENEEAVDDSQLPKDRFSAERLKGVDSTLKIQPAELGDSAVYLCASSLAGEGYNNEQFFGPGTRLTVL.

The J gene is TRBJ1-1, the V gene TRBV2, with D possibly being TRBD1 (6 bases). The CDR3 is made up of 13 amino acids. Germline assignment: CDR1 SNHLY and CDR2 FYNNEI. The ends were cut back, 8 bases at V and 1 base at J, with 11 bases in the middle. The DNA for the CDR3 is TGTGCCAGCTTTGGACAGCCGAACACTGAAGCTTTCTTT. This codes for CASFGQPNTEAFF.

About this clone itself: One end of the junction does not line up with germline, which may come from a read error. The chain employs TRBV9 and TRBJ2-1; 14 bases agree with TRBD2. Germline V gives CDR1 SGDLS, CDR2 YYNGEE. This CDR3 contains 13 residues. CDR3 DNA: TGTGCCAGCAGCAATGGACTAGCGGGGGGCGAGATCTTC. Translated: CASSNGLAGGEIF.

Many counts were recorded for this clone. This rearrangement joins TRBV4-2 to TRBJ2-7; 11 bases map to TRBD2. CDR3 length: 15 residues. J was trimmed by 3 bases and V by 6 bases; bases with no gene match: 7. Per the germline V gene, CDR1 is LGHNA and CDR2 is YNFKEQ. The chain's CDR3 is CASRPSGTSGYEQYF. CDR3 bases: TGTGCCAGCAGACCCTCCGGGACTAGCGGCTACGAGCAGTACTTC.

J is TRBJ2-7 and V is TRBV30; no clear D. This CDR3 region has 14 residues. Germline V CDR1 and CDR2: GTSNPN, SVGIG (reference sequence). V gave up 2 bases and J gave up 1 base, with 12 bases separating them. The CDR3 nucleotides are TGTGCCTGGAGTTCCTTAGAGAGATCCTACGAGCAGTACTTC. Protein: CAWSSLERSYEQYF.

V is TRBV4-2 and J is TRBJ2-7, with D perhaps TRBD1 (6 bases). Trimming cost V 0 bases and J 2 bases, with 17 bases left between them. The CDR3 consists of 17 residues. Germline values: CDR1 LGHNA, CDR2 YNFKEQ. The DNA for the CDR3 is TGTGCCAGCAGCCAAGATCCGGGCAGGGGCAGCGCCTACGAGCAGTACTTC. Encoded protein: CASSQDPGRGSAYEQYF.

This clone appeared a single time. The V call is TRBV5-4, the J call TRBJ2-3; possibly TRBD2 for D (5 bases). The germline V gene encodes CDR1 SGHNT and CDR2 YYREEE (reference sequence). The CDR3 is made up of 14 amino acids. Trimming pared 4 bases from V and 1 base from J, leaving 10 bases between. CDR3: CASSSRGGTDTQYF. CDR3 sequence (DNA): TGTGCCAGCAGCAGCCGGGGAGGCACAGATACGCAGTATTTT.

The gene calls are TRBV7-3 and TRBJ1-1; D is possibly TRBD1 (5 bases). The CDR3 runs to 14 residues. Per the germline V gene, CDR1 is SGHTA and CDR2 is FQGTGA. Trimming pared 2 bases from V and 4 bases from J, leaving 11 bases between. The CDR3 DNA follows: TGTGCCAGCAGCTTAGGTCGGCAGGGCACTGAAGCTTTCTTT. Translated, it gives CASSLGRQGTEAFF.

V and J are TRBV6-5 and TRBJ1-2, with D unclear. The ends were cut back, 6 bases at V and 2 bases at J, with 10 bases in the middle. Germline V CDR1 and CDR2: MNHEY, SVGAGI. The CDR3 has 13 amino acids. CDR3 amino acids: CASSFDGNYGYTF. The DNA of the CDR3 is TGTGCCAGCAGCTTTGACGGGAACTATGGCTACACCTTC.

The V gene is TRBV12-2, the J gene TRBJ1-5; TRBD1, the D gene given by the table, was not confirmed from the DNA. TRBV12-2 is termed a pseudogene. CDR3 length equals 19 residues. The CDR3 region is CASRLARDRVGNSNQPQHF. The CDR3 DNA reads as TGTGCAAGTCGCTTAGCTAGGGACAGGGTGGGGAATAGCAATCAGCCCCAGCATTTT.